This TCR beta chain was captured by sequencing in a study of shared clonotypes between healthy human individuals. A single count supports this clone. This CDR3 comprises 15 residues. Trimming took off 7 bases at V and 7 bases at J, with 19 bases between the two ends. Germline-derived CDR1 and CDR2 are MNHNY and SVGAGI (reference sequence). Libraries were prepared by immunoSEQ multiplex PCR; TCRdb keeps only in-frame clonotypes and omits some of them. The sample contains approximately 980,000 clones, about 80% of which appear only once. The sequenced sample was memory CD4+ T cells sorted from blood. Subset specified: CD45RA-negative fraction. This TCR was sampled from a man aged 18 to 35 in good health. The gene calls are TRBV6-6 and TRBJ1-4, with D perhaps matching TRBD1 (6 bases). The CDR3 sequence: CASTPGDILLEKLFF. CDR3 DNA: TGTGCCAGCACCCCGGGGGACATCTTACTTGAAAAACTGTTTTTT.